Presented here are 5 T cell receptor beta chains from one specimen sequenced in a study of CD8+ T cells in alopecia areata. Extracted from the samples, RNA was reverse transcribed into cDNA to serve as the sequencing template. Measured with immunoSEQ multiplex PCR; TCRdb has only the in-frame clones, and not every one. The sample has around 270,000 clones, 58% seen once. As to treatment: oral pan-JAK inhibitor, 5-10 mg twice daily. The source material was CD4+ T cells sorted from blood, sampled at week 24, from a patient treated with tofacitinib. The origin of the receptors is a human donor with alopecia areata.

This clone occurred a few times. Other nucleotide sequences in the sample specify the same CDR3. The CDR3 protein is CASRNTGNTEAFF. The DNA of the CDR3 is TGCGCCAGCAGAAATACAGGGAACACTGAAGCTTTCTTT. The V gene is TRBV5-1, the J gene TRBJ1-1, with D possibly matching TRBD1 (5 bases). Germline V gene sequence: CDR1 SGHRS, CDR2 YFSETQ. Trimming pared 5 bases from V and 1 base from J, leaving 9 bases between. There are 13 residues in the CDR3.

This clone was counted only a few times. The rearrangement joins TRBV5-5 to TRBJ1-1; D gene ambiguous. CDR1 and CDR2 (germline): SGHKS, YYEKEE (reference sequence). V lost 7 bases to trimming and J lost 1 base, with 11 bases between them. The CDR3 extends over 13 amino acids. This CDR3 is CASRWMQNTEAFF. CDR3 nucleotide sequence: TGTGCCAGCCGTTGGATGCAGAACACTGAAGCTTTCTTT.

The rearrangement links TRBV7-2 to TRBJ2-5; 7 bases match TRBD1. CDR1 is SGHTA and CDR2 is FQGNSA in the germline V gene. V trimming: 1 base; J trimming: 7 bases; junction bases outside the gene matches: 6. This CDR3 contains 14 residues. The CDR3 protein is CASSLETGPGTQYF. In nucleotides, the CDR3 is TGTGCCAGCAGCTTAGAGACAGGGCCAGGGACCCAGTACTTC.

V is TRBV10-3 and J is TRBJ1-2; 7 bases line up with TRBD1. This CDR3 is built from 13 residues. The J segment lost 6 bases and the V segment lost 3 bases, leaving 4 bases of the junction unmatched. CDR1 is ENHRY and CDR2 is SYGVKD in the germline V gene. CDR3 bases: TGTGCCATCAGTGACGACAGGGCGAATGGCTACACCTTC. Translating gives CAISDDRANGYTF.

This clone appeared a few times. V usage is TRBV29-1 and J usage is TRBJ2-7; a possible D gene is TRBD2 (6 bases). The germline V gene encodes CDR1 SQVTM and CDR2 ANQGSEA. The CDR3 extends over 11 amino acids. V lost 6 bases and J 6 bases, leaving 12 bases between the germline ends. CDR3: CSVNGGIEQYF. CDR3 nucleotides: TGCAGCGTAAACGGGGGAATCGAGCAGTACTTC.